This is a list of T cell receptor beta chains from one sample in a study of blood T cell repertoires in COVID-19. TCRdb's table, derived via immunoSEQ multiplex PCR, lists solely in-frame clones and lacks some. This sample has over 130,000 clones, with over 65% found just once. Sequencing input: peripheral blood. All receptors come from a man between 70 and 80 years old with acute or convalescent COVID-19. CDR3s include the opening cysteine and the closing phenylalanine or tryptophan. A D gene is named only where the DNA matches it firmly. Size is stated for part of the rows, as once, few or many counts, or as a class when the clone is expanded.

D gene: -
J gene: TRBJ1-4
V gene: TRBV6-2/TRBV6-3
clone size: -
CDR3 protein: CASSSAGATNEKLFF
CDR3 DNA: TGTGCCAGCAGTTCGGCCGGGGCAACTAATGAAAAACTGTTTTTT

D gene: TRBD2
J gene: TRBJ2-3
V gene: TRBV7-2
clone size: few
CDR3 protein: CASSLPPRLSGGRQDTQYF
CDR3 DNA: TGTGCCAGCAGCTTACCTCCCCGTCTTAGCGGGGGGCGTCAAGATACGCAGTATTTT

D gene: -
J gene: TRBJ1-4
V gene: TRBV5-8
clone size: -
CDR3 protein: CASSLNGAPNEKLFF
CDR3 DNA: TGTGCCAGCAGCTTAAATGGGGCGCCTAATGAAAAACTGTTTTTT

D gene: TRBD1
J gene: TRBJ1-5
V gene: TRBV28
clone size: -
CDR3 protein: CATLRGQVNQPQHF
CDR3 DNA: TGTGCCACCCTCCGAGGACAGGTCAATCAGCCCCAGCATTTT

D gene: -
J gene: TRBJ1-1
V gene: TRBV18
clone size: -
CDR3 protein: CASSGGARDTEAFF
CDR3 DNA: TGTGCCAGTTCGGGGGGGGCGCGGGACACTGAAGCTTTCTTT

D gene: -
J gene: TRBJ1-4
V gene: TRBV5-1
clone size: -
CDR3 protein: CASSSGQDNEKLFF
CDR3 DNA: TGCGCCAGCTCATCGGGACAAGATAATGAAAAACTGTTTTTT

D gene: -
J gene: TRBJ1-4
V gene: TRBV6-5
clone size: -
CDR3 protein: CASSLTSGVGEKLFF
CDR3 DNA: TGTGCCAGCAGCCTAACCTCGGGGGTTGGTGAAAAACTGTTTTTT

D gene: TRBD1
J gene: TRBJ1-2
V gene: TRBV19
clone size: -
CDR3 protein: CASSTQGQFYGYTF
CDR3 DNA: TGTGCCAGTAGTACCCAGGGACAGTTCTATGGCTACACCTTC

D gene: TRBD2
J gene: TRBJ2-5
V gene: TRBV6-5
clone size: few
CDR3 protein: CASANTSGRFATQYF
CDR3 DNA: TGTGCCAGCGCTAATACTAGCGGGAGGTTCGCGACCCAGTACTTC

D gene: TRBD1
J gene: TRBJ2-7
V gene: TRBV6-5
clone size: -
CDR3 protein: CSVGGTGDQYF
CDR3 DNA: TGTTCCGTAGGTGGGACAGGGGACCAGTACTTC

D gene: -
J gene: TRBJ2-5
V gene: TRBV28
clone size: -
CDR3 protein: CASISGGEETQYF
CDR3 DNA: TGTGCCAGCATCTCAGGCGGGGAGGAGACCCAGTACTTC

D gene: TRBD1
J gene: TRBJ1-5
V gene: TRBV5-1
clone size: -
CDR3 protein: CASSRTGGDQPQHF
CDR3 DNA: TGCGCCAGCAGCCGGACAGGGGGCGACCAGCCCCAGCATTTT

D gene: TRBD2
J gene: TRBJ2-2
V gene: TRBV29-1
clone size: -
CDR3 protein: CSVAGTSGRIGELFF
CDR3 DNA: TGCAGCGTGGCTGGGACTAGCGGGAGGATCGGGGAGCTGTTTTTT

D gene: -
J gene: TRBJ1-2
V gene: TRBV28
clone size: once
CDR3 protein: CASSPDKDGYTF
CDR3 DNA: TGTGCCAGCAGTCCGGACAAGGATGGCTACACCTTC

D gene: TRBD1
J gene: TRBJ2-7
V gene: TRBV10-3
clone size: -
CDR3 protein: CAISGTGGNYEQYF
CDR3 DNA: TGTGCCATCAGTGGGACAGGGGGTAACTACGAGCAGTACTTC

D gene: -
J gene: TRBJ2-7
V gene: TRBV20-1
clone size: -
CDR3 protein: CSASRLLTYEQYF
CDR3 DNA: TGCAGTGCTAGTAGACTTTTAACCTACGAGCAGTACTTC

D gene: -
J gene: TRBJ2-7
V gene: TRBV30
clone size: -
CDR3 protein: CAWSTGVGDEQYF
CDR3 DNA: TGTGCCTGGAGTACGGGGGTCGGCGACGAGCAGTACTTC

D gene: TRBD1
J gene: TRBJ2-1
V gene: TRBV27
clone size: -
CDR3 protein: CASSLGDREYNEQFF
CDR3 DNA: TGTGCCAGCAGTTTGGGGGACAGGGAATACAATGAGCAGTTCTTC

D gene: -
J gene: TRBJ1-2
V gene: TRBV28
clone size: -
CDR3 protein: CASSSRSFRERALSFYGYTF
CDR3 DNA: TGTGCTAGCAGTTCCAGATCGTTCCGAGAGCGGGCTTTATCCTTCTATGGCTACACCTTC

D gene: -
J gene: TRBJ2-2
V gene: TRBV5-8
clone size: few
CDR3 protein: CASSFRATNTGELFF
CDR3 DNA: TGTGCCAGCAGCTTCAGGGCGACGAACACCGGGGAGCTGTTTTTT

D gene: -
J gene: TRBJ2-7
V gene: TRBV28
clone size: -
CDR3 protein: CASTKSGAMIEQYF
CDR3 DNA: TGTGCCAGCACCAAGAGCGGAGCGATGATCGAGCAGTACTTC

D gene: TRBD2
J gene: TRBJ2-2
V gene: TRBV10-1
clone size: few
CDR3 protein: CASSDASGRASTGELFF
CDR3 DNA: TGCGCCAGCAGTGACGCCAGCGGGAGGGCTAGCACCGGGGAGCTGTTTTTT

D gene: TRBD1
J gene: TRBJ1-1
V gene: TRBV5-1
clone size: -
CDR3 protein: CASSLGGATGAEAFF
CDR3 DNA: TGCGCCAGCAGCTTGGGAGGGGCGACAGGGGCTGAAGCTTTCTTT

D gene: TRBD1
J gene: TRBJ1-3
V gene: TRBV5-1
clone size: -
CDR3 protein: CASATGEAGNTIYF
CDR3 DNA: TGCGCCAGCGCCACAGGGGAGGCTGGAAACACCATATATTTT

D gene: -
J gene: TRBJ1-2
V gene: TRBV28
clone size: -
CDR3 protein: CASTVGGTVGYTF
CDR3 DNA: TGTGCCAGCACCGTGGGGGGGACCGTTGGGTACACCTTC

D gene: -
J gene: TRBJ2-1
V gene: TRBV14
clone size: -
CDR3 protein: CASSQVEEQFF
CDR3 DNA: TGTGCCAGCAGCCAAGTTGAGGAGCAGTTCTTC

D gene: -
J gene: TRBJ2-6
V gene: TRBV4-1
clone size: -
CDR3 protein: CASSQDWASGANVLTF
CDR3 DNA: TGCGCCAGCAGCCAAGACTGGGCCTCTGGGGCCAACGTCCTGACTTTC

D gene: TRBD1
J gene: TRBJ2-2
V gene: TRBV11-3
clone size: -
CDR3 protein: CASSPKGADTGELFF
CDR3 DNA: TGTGCCAGCAGCCCGAAGGGGGCGGACACCGGGGAGCTGTTTTTT

D gene: TRBD2
J gene: TRBJ2-7
V gene: TRBV11-2
clone size: -
CDR3 protein: CASSWTSPSYEQYF
CDR3 DNA: TGTGCCAGCAGCTGGACTAGTCCATCCTACGAGCAGTACTTC

D gene: -
J gene: TRBJ1-1
V gene: TRBV10-3
clone size: -
CDR3 protein: CAIRFQENTEAFF
CDR3 DNA: TGTGCCATCAGATTCCAGGAGAACACTGAAGCTTTCTTT

D gene: TRBD2
J gene: TRBJ2-5
V gene: TRBV5-1
clone size: -
CDR3 protein: CASSLSTSGGAGETQYF
CDR3 DNA: TGCGCCAGCAGCCTCTCGACTAGCGGGGGGGCCGGAGAGACCCAGTACTTC

D gene: TRBD2
J gene: TRBJ2-7
V gene: TRBV7-2
clone size: -
CDR3 protein: CASASLGLAGSRYF
CDR3 DNA: TGTGCCAGCGCAAGCTTAGGGTTAGCGGGGAGCCGGTACTTC

D gene: TRBD2
J gene: TRBJ2-3
V gene: TRBV15
clone size: -
CDR3 protein: CATSRTSPGTSGGRADTQYF
CDR3 DNA: TGTGCCACCAGCAGAACCAGTCCCGGGACTAGCGGGGGGCGGGCGGATACGCAGTATTTT

D gene: -
J gene: TRBJ1-5
V gene: TRBV6-1
clone size: -
CDR3 protein: CASSESGLNQPQHF
CDR3 DNA: TGTGCCAGCAGTGAATCAGGCTTAAATCAGCCCCAGCATTTT

D gene: -
J gene: TRBJ2-5
V gene: TRBV3-1/TRBV3-2
clone size: few
CDR3 protein: CASSRIGGGGGTQYF
CDR3 DNA: TGTGCCAGCAGCCGTATTGGCGGGGGAGGGGGGACCCAGTACTTC

D gene: TRBD1
J gene: TRBJ2-1
V gene: TRBV12-5
clone size: -
CDR3 protein: CASGLVPGTGNNEQFF
CDR3 DNA: TGTGCTAGTGGTTTGGTACCCGGGACAGGGAACAATGAGCAGTTCTTC

D gene: TRBD2
J gene: TRBJ2-5
V gene: TRBV5-8
clone size: -
CDR3 protein: CASSYSGRAGETQYF
CDR3 DNA: TGTGCCAGCAGCTATAGCGGGAGGGCCGGGGAGACCCAGTACTTC

D gene: -
J gene: TRBJ2-1
V gene: TRBV28
clone size: -
CDR3 protein: CASSFPGSGRNEQFF
CDR3 DNA: TGTGCCAGCAGTTTCCCGGGTAGCGGTCGAAATGAGCAGTTCTTC

D gene: -
J gene: TRBJ1-6
V gene: TRBV7-2
clone size: once
CDR3 protein: CASSIDSGTRSSPLHF
CDR3 DNA: TGTGCCAGCAGCATCGACTCCGGGACAAGAAGTTCACCCCTCCACTTT

D gene: TRBD1
J gene: TRBJ2-7
V gene: TRBV30
clone size: -
CDR3 protein: CAGNPQDRGSYEQYF
CDR3 DNA: TGTGCCGGGAACCCTCAGGACAGGGGCTCCTACGAGCAGTACTTC

D gene: TRBD1
J gene: TRBJ1-2
V gene: TRBV7-3
clone size: -
CDR3 protein: CAGSQTGNYGYTF
CDR3 DNA: TGTGCCGGCAGCCAGACAGGGAACTATGGCTACACCTTC

D gene: TRBD1
J gene: TRBJ1-1
V gene: TRBV12-5
clone size: few
CDR3 protein: CASVQGTEAFF
CDR3 DNA: TGTGCTAGTGTACAGGGGACTGAAGCTTTCTTT

D gene: -
J gene: TRBJ2-1
V gene: TRBV7-9
clone size: -
CDR3 protein: CASSYQTTGIHEQFF
CDR3 DNA: TGTGCCAGCAGCTACCAAACCACGGGGATTCATGAGCAGTTCTTC

D gene: -
J gene: TRBJ1-2
V gene: TRBV6-6
clone size: -
CDR3 protein: CASSYSGVSYGYTF
CDR3 DNA: TGTGCCAGCAGTTACTCCGGGGTCTCCTATGGCTACACCTTC

D gene: TRBD2
J gene: TRBJ2-1
V gene: TRBV4-1
clone size: -
CDR3 protein: CASSPGLATNNEQFF
CDR3 DNA: TGCGCCAGCAGCCCCGGACTAGCGACCAACAATGAGCAGTTCTTC

D gene: TRBD1
J gene: TRBJ1-1
V gene: TRBV5-1
clone size: many
CDR3 protein: CASSSGQPNTEAFF
CDR3 DNA: TGCGCCAGCAGCTCGGGACAGCCGAACACTGAAGCTTTCTTT

D gene: -
J gene: TRBJ1-2
V gene: TRBV19
clone size: -
CDR3 protein: CASSTSRTANYGYTF
CDR3 DNA: TGTGCCAGTAGTACCTCTCGAACAGCTAACTATGGCTACACCTTC

D gene: -
J gene: TRBJ1-2
V gene: TRBV5-1
clone size: -
CDR3 protein: CASTPAGGLNYGYTF
CDR3 DNA: TGCGCCAGCACCCCCGCGGGGGGACTAAACTATGGCTACACCTTC

D gene: TRBD1
J gene: TRBJ1-2
V gene: TRBV28
clone size: few
CDR3 protein: CASSIMGTGYGYTF
CDR3 DNA: TGTGCCAGCAGTATAATGGGGACAGGCTATGGCTACACCTTC

D gene: -
J gene: TRBJ2-3
V gene: TRBV29-1
clone size: -
CDR3 protein: CSVGPRSTDTQYF
CDR3 DNA: TGCAGCGTTGGCCCTAGGAGCACAGATACGCAGTATTTT

D gene: TRBD1
J gene: TRBJ1-2
V gene: TRBV11-2
clone size: few
CDR3 protein: CASSQTGNGVNGYTF
CDR3 DNA: TGTGCCAGCAGCCAGACAGGGAATGGTGTGAATGGCTACACCTTC

D gene: -
J gene: TRBJ1-5
V gene: TRBV3-1/TRBV3-2
clone size: few
CDR3 protein: CASSHTVNQPQHF
CDR3 DNA: TGTGCCAGCAGCCATACAGTTAATCAGCCCCAGCATTTT

D gene: -
J gene: TRBJ2-5
V gene: TRBV7-9
clone size: -
CDR3 protein: CASSLGSQGWQETQYF
CDR3 DNA: TGTGCCAGCAGCTTAGGGTCCCAGGGATGGCAAGAGACCCAGTACTTC

D gene: -
J gene: TRBJ1-6
V gene: TRBV6-5
clone size: -
CDR3 protein: CASSNRGNSPLHF
CDR3 DNA: TGTGCCAGCAGCAATCGGGGAAATTCACCCCTCCACTTT

D gene: -
J gene: TRBJ1-5
V gene: TRBV19
clone size: few
CDR3 protein: CASKWPYSNQPQHF
CDR3 DNA: TGTGCCAGTAAGTGGCCTTATAGCAATCAGCCCCAGCATTTT

D gene: -
J gene: TRBJ1-1
V gene: TRBV5-1
clone size: -
CDR3 protein: CASSLTRVSNTEAFF
CDR3 DNA: TGCGCCAGCAGCTTAACTCGGGTTTCCAACACTGAAGCTTTCTTT